This record covers a single T cell receptor (beta chain). Its antigen is still unknown. The data stem from a study of T cells in narcolepsy. As for the study in general: Donors had narcolepsy type 1 or type 2, or were healthy controls.

Libraries were prepared by immunoSEQ multiplex PCR; TCRdb keeps only in-frame clonotypes and omits some of them. This repertoire shows approximately 35,000 clones, 65% to 85% found once; its top ten account for approximately 1%. Study-wide points: Reportedly, autoreactive clonotypes were serially detected in patients' blood but not controls'. Autoreactive clone sequences were missing from some blood memory CD4+ repertoires. Same-patient CSF and blood CD4+ T cell clonotypes included HCRT-specific and TRIB2-specific autoreactive ones.

The clonotype was recovered from a human donor in good health. Sequenced sample: memory (CD45RA-) CD4+ T cells from blood.

The CDR3 sequence: CASSPLPLSGYGYTF. The CDR3 nucleotides are TGTGCCAGCTCCCCCCTCCCCCTCTCAGGCTATGGCTACACCTTC. The J gene is TRBJ1-2, the V gene TRBV18; the D is unclear. The V end lost 6 bases, the J end lost 4 bases, and 18 bases lay between the germline ends. Per the germline V gene, CDR1 is KGHSH and CDR2 is LQKENI. The CDR3 extends over 15 amino acids.